Only a few counts were recorded for the clone carrying this T cell receptor (beta chain). Its specificity is not known. One entry per CDR3 protein, called by TCRdb with MiXCR from the RT-PCR reads. Here the sample spans just over 300,000 distinct CDR3 sequences, roughly a fifth being singletons. The sample originates from a study of response to subunit inactivated influenza vaccine. Overall study findings and caveats: Only a handful of new T cells, the authors suggested, are recruited with each seasonal influenza vaccination.

The length of the CDR3 is 13 residues. The germline V gene has CDR1 MNHNS and CDR2 SASEGT. The V gene lost 4 bases and the J gene lost 1 base, with 5 bases spanning the gap. The origin of this receptor is a man aged 50 to 69 who received an inactivated influenza vaccine. Here the sequenced sample was PBMCs from blood, taken around 22 months after vaccination. The V call is TRBV6-1, the J call TRBJ1-5; D remains unclear. This CDR3 reads CASSVGSNQPQHF. The CDR3, as DNA: TGTGCCAGCAGTGTCGGGAGCAATCAGCCCCAGCATTTT.